One and the same sample provided the 18 T cell receptor beta chains below, sequenced in a study of T-cell reconstitution after alpha-beta-depleted transplantation in children. Unique molecular identifiers were incorporated when the TCRbeta library was constructed. TCRdb itself ran the PCR reads through MiXCR, one entry per CDR3 protein. In the table there are 65,000 to 75,000 distinct CDR3 sequences, 4.9% of which are singletons. Sequenced here: PBMCs, mostly from graft donor cells, sampled 180 days after TCRalphabeta/CD19-depleted stem cell transplant. These receptors were collected from a boy younger than two who had a stem cell transplant for acute myeloid leukemia, so the T cells may come from the graft donor.

The sample holds many counts of this clonotype. The chain combines TRBV6-1 with TRBJ1-2; 11 bases are shared with TRBD1. CDR3 length equals 16 residues. CDR1 is MNHNS, CDR2 SASEGT, per germline. V gave up 3 bases and J gave up 6 bases; unmatched junction bases: 9. The CDR3 is CASSERRTGGLDGYTF. For the CDR3, the DNA is TGTGCCAGCAGTGAGAGAAGGACAGGGGGCCTAGATGGCTACACCTTC.

This clonotype was picked up many times. The V gene is TRBV30, the J gene TRBJ2-1; D remains ambiguous. CDR3 size: 11 residues. Germline CDR1 GTSNPN, CDR2 SVGIG (reference sequence). V lost 1 base, J lost 2 bases, and 0 bases lay in between. The CDR3 DNA reads as TGTGCCTGGAGTGCCTACAATGAGCAGTTCTTC. Protein sequence: CAWSAYNEQFF.

This clonotype has ten or more counts. The rearrangement joins TRBV9 to TRBJ1-1; D is unclear. CDR1 and CDR2 from the germline V gene are SGDLS and YYNGEE. V lost 0 bases, J lost 7 bases, and 7 bases lay in between. There are 12 residues in the CDR3. CDR3 sequence reads: CASSVVGSEAFF. CDR3 nucleotide sequence: TGTGCCAGCAGCGTAGTTGGCAGTGAAGCTTTCTTT.

The table lists this clonotype with many counts. The chain combines TRBV5-1 with TRBJ1-1; tentative D call: TRBD1 (5 bases). Germline V gives CDR1 SGHRS, CDR2 YFSETQ. The CDR3 totals 16 residues. V shed 3 bases and J shed 5 bases, with 20 bases lying between them. The CDR3 DNA is TGCGCCAGCAGCTGGGGGTTTCTGCCCGGGGTTACTGAAGCTTTCTTT. Protein product: CASSWGFLPGVTEAFF.

This clonotype was seen ten or more times. The J gene is TRBJ2-5, the V gene TRBV20-1; unclear D gene. Germline V gene data show CDR1 as DFQATT and CDR2 as SNEGSKA (reference sequence). The CDR3 has 17 residues. V shed 3 bases and J shed 4 bases, with 24 bases lying between them. CDR3 in amino acids: CSARGHGRVEIGETQYF. The CDR3 DNA reads as TGCAGTGCTAGGGGCCACGGAAGGGTAGAAATAGGAGAGACCCAGTACTTC.

In this sample, this clonotype turned up many times. The rearrangement links TRBV5-1 to TRBJ2-1; TRBD2 matches 9 bases. Germline values: CDR1 SGHRS, CDR2 YFSETQ. V dropped 4 bases and J dropped 2; count of bases not matched to a gene: 4. The CDR3 spans 15 residues. CDR3 loop: CASSPSGGPYNEQFF. CDR3 nucleotides: TGCGCCAGCAGCCCCAGCGGGGGGCCCTACAATGAGCAGTTCTTC.

This clonotype was counted many times. V and J are TRBV7-9 and TRBJ2-7; 9 positions match TRBD1. V lost 3 bases and J lost 5; bases outside the gene matches: 5. Germline values: CDR1 SEHNR, CDR2 FQNEAQ (reference sequence). This CDR3 is built from 14 residues. The DNA of the CDR3 is TGTGCCAGCAGCTTGAGACAGGGGGGAGACGAGCAGTACTTC. This translates into CASSLRQGGDEQYF.

Many counts were recorded for this clonotype. V and J are TRBV5-6 and TRBJ1-2; D gene unclear. Between the trimmed V and J ends, which lost 3 bases and 4 bases, there was a span of 16 bases. This CDR3 contains 15 residues. The germline V gene has CDR1 SGHDT and CDR2 YYEEEE. This CDR3 is CASSSRPEYPYGYTF. As DNA, the CDR3 is TGTGCCAGCAGCTCGAGGCCCGAGTACCCCTATGGCTACACCTTC.

This clonotype has a count of ten or more. The genes are TRBV12-3 or TRBV12-4 and TRBJ2-2; D call uncertain. V gave up 7 bases and J gave up 0 bases, with 12 bases separating them. This CDR3 spans 15 amino acids. CDR3 sequence (DNA): TGTGCCAGCACCGTCGGACGGCCGAACACCGGGGAGCTGTTTTTT. This encodes CASTVGRPNTGELFF.

The sample holds a few counts of this clonotype. V gene TRBV6-2 or TRBV6-3 combines with J gene TRBJ1-1, with D unresolved. V dropped 3 bases and J dropped 2 bases, with 10 bases sitting between them. CDR1 MNHEY and CDR2 SVGEGT come from the germline V gene. This CDR3 is built from 14 residues. The CDR3 loop reads CASSYSGSNTEAFF. CDR3 DNA sequence: TGTGCCAGCAGTTATTCGGGCAGCAACACTGAAGCTTTCTTT.

This clonotype was seen at least ten times. The chain carries TRBV12-3 or TRBV12-4 and TRBJ1-5; D perhaps matches TRBD1 (6 bases). This CDR3 contains 14 residues. The V end was cut by 4 bases, the J end by 6 bases, with 13 bases between. As DNA, the CDR3 is TGTGCCAGCAGTTACGGGGGCGGAGGTCAGCCCCAGCATTTT. Translation: CASSYGGGGQPQHF.

This clonotype was found many times. This chain connects TRBV29-1 to TRBJ2-7; a weak D match, TRBD1 (5 bases). Germline V gives CDR1 SQVTM, CDR2 ANQGSEA. CDR3 length: 12 residues. V was pared by 4 bases and J by 6 bases, with 13 bases between. The CDR3 nucleotides are TGCAGCGTTGTTATTCAGGGTTTCGAGCAGTACTTC. The encoded protein is CSVVIQGFEQYF.

The table lists this clonotype with many counts. The CDR3 DNA reads TGCAGTGCCCCGACAGGGATCACAGATACGCAGTATTTT. Its protein is CSAPTGITDTQYF. The chain links TRBV20-1 to TRBJ2-3; TRBD1 matches 7 bases. From germline, CDR1 is DFQATT and CDR2 SNEGSKA (reference sequence). The CDR3 has 13 residues. Trimming cost V 6 bases and J 2 bases; bases outside gene matches: 5.

This clonotype was seen more than once but under ten times. The rearrangement links TRBV2 to TRBJ2-1; 16 nucleotides match TRBD2. CDR1 and CDR2 from the germline V gene are SNHLY and FYNNEI. The CDR3 totals 18 residues. V lost 11 bases to trimming and J lost 6 bases; unmatched junction nucleotides: 16. DNA for the CDR3: TGTGCCTTCTTCCTCGGGACTAGCGGGGGGGAGGTGTTCAATGAGCAGTTCTTC. It is translated as CAFFLGTSGGEVFNEQFF.

This clonotype was observed many times. The V and J genes are TRBV12-3 or TRBV12-4 and TRBJ1-2, with D uncertain. The CDR3 contains 13 residues. Trimming removed 2 bases from V and 6 bases from J, with 10 bases in between. The CDR3 region is CASSLLGLHGYTF. The CDR3 DNA reads TGTGCCAGCAGTTTACTGGGCCTACATGGCTACACCTTC.

This chain joins TRBV30 and TRBJ1-2, with D perhaps TRBD1 (5 bases). Germline V CDR1 and CDR2: GTSNPN, SVGIG (reference sequence). Between the trimmed V and J ends, which lost 4 bases and 1 base, there was a span of 7 bases. CDR3 length: 12 residues. CDR3 amino acids: CAWTDSNYGYTF. In nucleotides, the CDR3 is TGTGCCTGGACCGACAGTAACTATGGCTACACCTTC. The complete variable domain, with remaining parts taken from reference TRBV30 and TRBJ1-2, reads SQTIHQWPATLVQPVGSPLSLECTVEGTSNPNLYWYRQAAGRGLQLLFYSVGIGQISSEVPQNLSASRPQDRQFILSSKKLLLSDSGFYLCAWTDSNYGYTFGSGTRLTVV.

This clonotype has at least ten counts. The rearrangement links TRBV12-3 or TRBV12-4 to TRBJ2-5, with unresolved D. The V end was cut by 6 bases, the J end by 2 bases, with 13 bases between. The CDR3 is 14 amino acids. This CDR3 is CASSPWTGQETQYF. The DNA of the CDR3 is TGTGCCAGCAGCCCCTGGACGGGTCAAGAGACCCAGTACTTC.

In its sample, this clonotype was seen many times. V gene TRBV5-1 combines with J gene TRBJ2-5; 8 nucleotides match TRBD1. CDR3 length: 15 residues. V gave up 0 bases and J gave up 4 bases; unmatched junction bases: 5. CDR1 and CDR2 from the germline V gene are SGHRS and YFSETQ. CDR3 in amino acids: CASSLGGTGRETQYF. CDR3 DNA: TGCGCCAGCAGCTTGGGGGGGACAGGCCGAGAGACCCAGTACTTC.